This entry features one TCR beta chain sequence. The antigen is unknown. This specimen belongs to a study of cytomegalovirus exposure and HLA in healthy donors. Across the study: For the 300 to 450 genotyped donors, around 76% fell within the Caucasian-associated ancestry cluster.

Overall study results and limits: It was only CMV serostatus that was available as immune exposure information.

CDR1 is DFQATT, CDR2 SNEGSKA, per germline (reference sequence). The CDR3 sequence is 11 residues long. Trimming took 7 bases from V and 11 from J, leaving 17 bases between them. Vbeta (60) and Jbeta (13) primers were used in the PCR. The method was immunoSEQ multiplex PCR; TCRdb's version includes in-frame clones alone and lacks a portion of them. The sample lists 180,000 or so clones, around 68% occurring once. Sequenced sample: PBMCs. The origin of this receptor is a man between 40 and 49 years old in good health and CMV-seronegative. This rearrangement joins TRBV20-1 to TRBJ2-5; D unresolved. The CDR3: CSVAAEVEQYF. The CDR3 coding sequence is TGCAGTGTCGCCGCCGAGGTGGAGCAGTACTTC.